The rows below give T cell receptor beta chains drawn from one sample of a study of OX40 agonist ivuxolimab in advanced cancers. Here immunoSEQ multiplex PCR was the method, and the copy in TCRdb shows in-frame clones only, minus some. The sample shows about 66,000 clones, roughly four fifths of them seen only once. The material was CD4+ or CD8+ T cells sorted from blood, obtained in a trial of the OX40 agonist ivuxolimab. These receptors originate from an adult with an advanced solid tumor such as melanoma, head and neck, liver or kidney cancer. Both conserved end residues are part of each CDR3. Fields, in order: CDR3 length, V gene, D gene, J gene, clone size, CDR3 protein, CDR3 DNA. D genes are given only for firm matches. Clone size is not always given. Where it is, it says once, few, many or a class for expanded clones.

CDR3 length: 14
V gene: TRBV6-1
D gene: NA
J gene: TRBJ1-4
clone size: NA
CDR3 protein: CASRSPFVNEKLFF
CDR3 DNA: TGTGCCAGCAGGTCCCCGTTCGTTAATGAAAAACTGTTTTTT

CDR3 length: 16
V gene: TRBV6-5
D gene: NA
J gene: TRBJ1-6
clone size: NA
CDR3 protein: CASSSSPTGEGSPLHF
CDR3 DNA: TGTGCCAGCAGTTCTTCTCCCACAGGAGAGGGGTCACCCCTCCACTTT

CDR3 length: 15
V gene: TRBV19
D gene: NA
J gene: TRBJ2-7
clone size: medium-sized
CDR3 protein: CASSIRGRGPYEQYF
CDR3 DNA: TGTGCCAGTAGTATCCGCGGGCGGGGACCCTACGAGCAGTACTTC

CDR3 length: 15
V gene: TRBV5-1
D gene: NA
J gene: TRBJ1-1
clone size: NA
CDR3 protein: CASSLETGSGTEAFF
CDR3 DNA: TGCGCCAGCAGCTTGGAGACAGGATCAGGAACTGAAGCTTTCTTT

CDR3 length: 15
V gene: TRBV2
D gene: NA
J gene: TRBJ2-5
clone size: NA
CDR3 protein: CASRKTGTLGETQYF
CDR3 DNA: TGTGCCAGCAGAAAAACCGGGACCCTCGGAGAGACCCAGTACTTC

CDR3 length: 15
V gene: TRBV19
D gene: NA
J gene: TRBJ2-7
clone size: NA
CDR3 protein: CASRFIGADKYEQYF
CDR3 DNA: TGTGCCAGTAGATTCATCGGAGCGGACAAGTACGAGCAGTACTTC

CDR3 length: 17
V gene: TRBV4-1
D gene: NA
J gene: TRBJ2-7
clone size: few
CDR3 protein: CASSQDGRAATTYEQYF
CDR3 DNA: TGCGCCAGCAGCCAAGATGGTCGAGCGGCCACCACCTACGAGCAGTACTTC

CDR3 length: 15
V gene: TRBV5-1
D gene: NA
J gene: TRBJ2-1
clone size: NA
CDR3 protein: CASSFGSSSYNEQFF
CDR3 DNA: TGCGCCAGCAGCTTCGGTAGTAGCTCCTACAATGAGCAGTTCTTC

CDR3 length: 15
V gene: TRBV11-2
D gene: TRBD2
J gene: TRBJ2-2
clone size: NA
CDR3 protein: CASSLAGGYTGELFF
CDR3 DNA: TGTGCCAGCAGCTTAGCGGGAGGGTACACCGGGGAGCTGTTTTTT

CDR3 length: 13
V gene: TRBV10-2
D gene: NA
J gene: TRBJ2-7
clone size: few
CDR3 protein: CASSGRLYYEQYF
CDR3 DNA: TGCGCCAGCAGTGGCAGGCTATACTACGAGCAGTACTTC

CDR3 length: 15
V gene: TRBV2
D gene: TRBD1
J gene: TRBJ2-5
clone size: NA
CDR3 protein: CASRTGGALQETQYF
CDR3 DNA: TGTGCCAGCAGGACAGGGGGGGCCCTCCAAGAGACCCAGTACTTC

CDR3 length: 16
V gene: TRBV19
D gene: TRBD1
J gene: TRBJ1-5
clone size: NA
CDR3 protein: CASSIVTGVNNQPQHF
CDR3 DNA: TGTGCCAGTAGTATCGTGACAGGGGTGAACAATCAGCCCCAGCATTTT

CDR3 length: 14
V gene: TRBV5-1
D gene: TRBD1
J gene: TRBJ1-5
clone size: NA
CDR3 protein: CASSSGTGNQPQHF
CDR3 DNA: TGCGCCAGCAGCTCCGGGACAGGAAATCAGCCCCAGCATTTT

CDR3 length: 15
V gene: TRBV5-5
D gene: NA
J gene: TRBJ1-1
clone size: NA
CDR3 protein: CASSLVGSALTEAFF
CDR3 DNA: TGTGCCAGCAGCTTGGTAGGGTCGGCGTTGACTGAAGCTTTCTTT

CDR3 length: 20
V gene: TRBV4-1
D gene: TRBD2
J gene: TRBJ2-5
clone size: NA
CDR3 protein: CASSQPEGLAGLRYQETQYF
CDR3 DNA: TGCGCCAGCAGCCAACCCGAGGGACTAGCGGGTCTACGTTATCAAGAGACCCAGTACTTC

CDR3 length: 13
V gene: TRBV7-8
D gene: NA
J gene: TRBJ1-2
clone size: NA
CDR3 protein: CASSLGGDYGYTF
CDR3 DNA: TGTGCCAGCAGCCTGGGAGGGGACTATGGCTACACCTTC

CDR3 length: 14
V gene: TRBV5-1
D gene: TRBD2
J gene: TRBJ2-5
clone size: NA
CDR3 protein: CASSQLSGRETQYF
CDR3 DNA: TGCGCCAGCAGCCAACTTAGCGGGAGGGAGACCCAGTACTTC

CDR3 length: 15
V gene: TRBV30
D gene: NA
J gene: TRBJ2-7
clone size: few
CDR3 protein: CAWTPRDLSTYEQYF
CDR3 DNA: TGTGCCTGGACACCTCGGGACCTCAGTACCTACGAGCAGTACTTC

CDR3 length: 14
V gene: TRBV6-5
D gene: TRBD2
J gene: TRBJ2-5
clone size: NA
CDR3 protein: CASKLGLALETQYF
CDR3 DNA: TGTGCCAGCAAGCTGGGACTAGCGTTGGAGACCCAGTACTTC

CDR3 length: 15
V gene: TRBV7-9
D gene: NA
J gene: TRBJ2-7
clone size: NA
CDR3 protein: CASSPGPGIRDEQYF
CDR3 DNA: TGTGCCAGCAGCCCGGGCCCGGGGATACGGGACGAGCAGTACTTC

CDR3 length: 14
V gene: TRBV6-6
D gene: NA
J gene: TRBJ2-2
clone size: NA
CDR3 protein: CASSYGANTGELFF
CDR3 DNA: TGTGCCAGCAGTTATGGGGCGAACACCGGGGAGCTGTTTTTT

CDR3 length: 15
V gene: TRBV2
D gene: TRBD1
J gene: TRBJ2-3
clone size: NA
CDR3 protein: CASRDRDRGLDTQYF
CDR3 DNA: TGTGCCAGCAGGGACCGGGACAGGGGGCTCGATACGCAGTATTTT

CDR3 length: 17
V gene: TRBV11-2
D gene: TRBD2
J gene: TRBJ2-7
clone size: once
CDR3 protein: CASRLTVLAGGPSEQYF
CDR3 DNA: TGTGCCAGCAGACTTACCGTTTTAGCGGGAGGGCCTTCCGAGCAGTACTTC

CDR3 length: 14
V gene: TRBV5-1
D gene: NA
J gene: TRBJ1-4
clone size: NA
CDR3 protein: CASSLGGPNEKLFF
CDR3 DNA: TGCGCCAGCAGCCTGGGTGGGCCCAATGAAAAACTGTTTTTT

CDR3 length: 13
V gene: TRBV10-3
D gene: NA
J gene: TRBJ2-1
clone size: NA
CDR3 protein: CAISEGADGEQFF
CDR3 DNA: TGTGCCATCAGTGAAGGAGCGGACGGTGAGCAGTTCTTC

CDR3 length: 16
V gene: TRBV28
D gene: TRBD1
J gene: TRBJ2-5
clone size: NA
CDR3 protein: CASSSGQEAVWETQYF
CDR3 DNA: TGTGCCAGCAGTTCTGGACAGGAGGCCGTCTGGGAGACCCAGTACTTC

CDR3 length: 13
V gene: TRBV5-1
D gene: TRBD1
J gene: TRBJ1-3
clone size: NA
CDR3 protein: CASSPGGGNTIYF
CDR3 DNA: TGCGCCAGCAGTCCAGGGGGCGGAAACACCATATATTTT

CDR3 length: 15
V gene: TRBV5-8
D gene: NA
J gene: TRBJ2-7
clone size: few
CDR3 protein: CASQRRGQKLYEQYF
CDR3 DNA: TGTGCCAGCCAACGTCGAGGACAAAAACTTTACGAGCAGTACTTC

CDR3 length: 11
V gene: TRBV2
D gene: TRBD1
J gene: TRBJ2-7
clone size: few
CDR3 protein: CAGGITYEQYF
CDR3 DNA: TGTGCAGGGGGCATCACCTACGAGCAGTACTTC

CDR3 length: 11
V gene: TRBV5-4
D gene: NA
J gene: TRBJ2-5
clone size: NA
CDR3 protein: CASSRQETQYF
CDR3 DNA: TGTGCCAGCAGCCGCCAAGAGACCCAGTACTTC

CDR3 length: 15
V gene: TRBV29-1
D gene: TRBD1
J gene: TRBJ2-5
clone size: NA
CDR3 protein: CSVIAGQGGGETQYF
CDR3 DNA: TGCAGCGTTATCGCCGGACAGGGTGGGGGAGAGACCCAGTACTTC

CDR3 length: 16
V gene: TRBV7-2
D gene: NA
J gene: TRBJ2-7
clone size: NA
CDR3 protein: CASSPTIDLVSYEQYF
CDR3 DNA: TGTGCCAGCAGCCCTACGATAGATTTGGTTTCCTACGAGCAGTACTTC

CDR3 length: 15
V gene: TRBV5-1
D gene: NA
J gene: TRBJ2-2
clone size: NA
CDR3 protein: CASSLISGTTGELFF
CDR3 DNA: TGCGCCAGCAGCTTGATATCGGGGACCACCGGGGAGCTGTTTTTT